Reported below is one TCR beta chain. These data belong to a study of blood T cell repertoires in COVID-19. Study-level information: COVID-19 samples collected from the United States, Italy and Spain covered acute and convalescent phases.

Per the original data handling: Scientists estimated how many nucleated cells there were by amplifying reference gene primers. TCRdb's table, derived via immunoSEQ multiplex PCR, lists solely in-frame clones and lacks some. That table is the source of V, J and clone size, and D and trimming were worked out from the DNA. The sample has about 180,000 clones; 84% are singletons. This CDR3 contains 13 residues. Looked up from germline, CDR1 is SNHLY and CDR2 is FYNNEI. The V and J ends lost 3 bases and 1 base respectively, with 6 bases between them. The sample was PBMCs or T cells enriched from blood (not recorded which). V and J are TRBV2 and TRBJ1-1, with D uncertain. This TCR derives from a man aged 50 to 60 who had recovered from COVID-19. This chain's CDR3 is CASSDRGNTEAFF. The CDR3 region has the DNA TGTGCCAGCAGTGATCGGGGGAACACTGAAGCTTTCTTT.